The rows below give T cell receptor beta chains drawn from one sample of a study of cytomegalovirus exposure and HLA in healthy donors. Sequenced by immunoSEQ multiplex PCR; TCRdb stores in-frame clones only, minus some. Here the sample spans approximately 150,000 clones, 60% to 80% being singletons. Sequences were obtained from PBMCs. The receptors stem from a man aged 18 to 35 in good health and CMV-seropositive. Each CDR3 is given with its conserved first and last residue. The D gene is left open where the match is weak. Only some rows state a clone size, as once, few, many or a class for expanded clones.

j_call	v_call	d_call	clone_size	cdr3_aa	cdr3_nt
TRBJ1-1	TRBV5-1	.	.	CASGWGDSEAFF	TGCGCCTCAGGTTGGGGGGACTCTGAAGCTTTCTTT
TRBJ1-1	TRBV5-6	.	.	CASSPQALSNRAFF	TGTGCCAGCAGCCCCCAGGCTCTAAGTAATCGAGCTTTCTTT
TRBJ2-2	TRBV5-1	TRBD1	once	CASSTPGTVNTGELFF	TGCGCCAGCAGCACCCCCGGGACAGTTAACACCGGGGAGCTGTTTTTT
TRBJ2-1	TRBV2	TRBD2	once	CASSDRTSGRVEQFF	TGTGCCAGCAGTGATAGGACTAGCGGGAGGGTTGAGCAGTTCTTC
TRBJ1-6	TRBV6-1	TRBD1	once	CASSAGQGHSPLHF	TGTGCCAGCTCGGCGGGACAGGGACATTCACCCCTCCACTTT
TRBJ2-4	TRBV11-3	.	.	CASSIDRNQYF	TGTGCCAGCAGCATCGACAGAAATCAGTACTTC
TRBJ1-5	TRBV6-6	TRBD1	once	CASGQGNQPQHF	TGTGCCAGTGGACAGGGCAATCAGCCCCAGCATTTT
TRBJ2-1	TRBV5-4	.	once	CASSSPRSSYNEQFF	TGTGCCAGCAGCTCCCCACGGAGCTCCTACAATGAGCAGTTCTTC
TRBJ2-3	TRBV6-5	.	.	CASSPLVGEDTQYF	TGTGCCAGCAGTCCACTCGTGGGCGAGGATACGCAGTATTTT
TRBJ1-1	TRBV7-9	.	.	CASSPPGLRNTEAFF	TGTGCCAGCAGCCCCCCGGGACTGCGGAACACTGAAGCTTTCTTT
TRBJ1-6	TRBV28	TRBD1	.	CASSSDRQGSTNSPLHF	TGTGCCAGCAGTTCCGATCGACAGGGAAGTACAAATTCACCCCTCCACTTT
TRBJ1-1	TRBV6-6	.	.	CASSPGGENTEAFF	TGTGCCAGCAGCCCTGGGGGGGAGAACACTGAAGCTTTCTTT
TRBJ1-4	TRBV7-9	.	.	CASSRGAGALNEKLFF	TGTGCCAGCAGCCGCGGGGCCGGGGCGCTAAATGAAAAACTGTTTTTT
TRBJ2-3	TRBV2	TRBD1	once	CASNDRDSRTDTQYF	TGTGCCAGCAACGACAGGGACAGTCGCACAGATACGCAGTATTTT
TRBJ1-1	TRBV7-8	.	few	CASSNRNTEAFF	TGTGCCAGCAGCAACAGGAACACTGAAGCTTTCTTT
TRBJ1-3	TRBV4-1	.	.	CASSQVSGSGNTIYF	TGCGCCAGCAGCCAGGTTAGCGGGTCCGGAAACACCATATATTTT
TRBJ2-2	TRBV5-1	TRBD2	few	CASRGTSSRAGELFF	TGCGCCAGCAGGGGGACTAGCAGTCGGGCCGGGGAGCTGTTTTTT
TRBJ2-1	TRBV7-9	TRBD2	.	CAAFPGLGDVEQFF	TGTGCCGCCTTCCCGGGACTAGGGGACGTAGAGCAGTTCTTC
TRBJ1-6	TRBV28	TRBD1	.	CASSLSRTGLGPLHF	TGTGCCAGCAGTTTATCTAGGACAGGCCTGGGTCCCCTCCACTTT
TRBJ2-3	TRBV27	.	.	CASSRRRTGDVYF	TGTGCCAGCAGTAGAAGACGAACGGGAGACGTGTATTTT
TRBJ2-2	TRBV6-5	TRBD2	.	CASSSGLAGPGELFF	TGTGCCAGCAGTTCGGGACTAGCGGGGCCCGGGGAGCTGTTTTTT
TRBJ1-3	TRBV9	TRBD1	.	CASSVVGQGGTGNTIYF	TGTGCCAGCAGCGTAGTCGGACAGGGAGGAACTGGAAACACCATATATTTT
TRBJ1-2	TRBV15	.	.	CATSAPSPYGYTF	TGTGCCACCAGCGCGCCGAGCCCCTATGGCTACACCTTC
TRBJ1-1	TRBV28	TRBD1	few	CATKEGAGNTEAFF	TGTGCTACTAAGGAGGGGGCGGGGAACACTGAAGCTTTCTTT
TRBJ2-6	TRBV28	.	.	CAGGSGAHSGANVLTF	TGTGCCGGCGGTTCTGGAGCCCACTCTGGGGCCAACGTCCTGACTTTC
TRBJ1-2	TRBV27	TRBD1	.	CASSRLQTGGLNYGYTF	TGTGCCAGCAGTCGCCTCCAGACAGGGGGCTTGAACTATGGCTACACCTTC
TRBJ2-5	TRBV27	.	.	CASSYSRKETQYF	TGTGCCAGCAGTTATTCGAGGAAAGAGACCCAGTACTTC
TRBJ2-3	TRBV5-6	.	.	CASSQDRRTDTQYF	TGTGCCAGCAGCCAGGACAGACGCACAGATACGCAGTATTTT
TRBJ1-1	TRBV15	.	.	CATSRVGAREGTEAFF	TGTGCCACCAGCAGAGTGGGGGCCAGGGAGGGCACTGAAGCTTTCTTT
TRBJ2-1	TRBV14	.	.	CASSPDPRGYEQFF	TGTGCCAGCAGCCCCGACCCAAGGGGATATGAGCAGTTCTTC
TRBJ2-6	TRBV4-2	TRBD2	.	CASSHPRAGEANVLTF	TGTGCCAGCAGCCACCCGCGGGCGGGAGAGGCCAACGTCCTGACTTTC
TRBJ2-1	TRBV11-2	TRBD1	.	CASSRTGGSYNEQFF	TGTGCCAGCAGCCGGACAGGGGGCTCGTACAATGAGCAGTTCTTC
TRBJ2-2	TRBV30	.	.	CAWTIVSLNTGELFF	TGTGCCTGGACTATAGTGAGTCTGAACACCGGGGAGCTGTTTTTT
TRBJ1-1	TRBV11-2	.	.	CASSSRPQGANTEAFF	TGTGCCAGCAGCTCCCGCCCACAGGGAGCAAACACTGAAGCTTTCTTT
TRBJ1-2	TRBV27	.	.	CASSRTRQAGYTF	TGTGCCAGCAGTCGGACTAGACAGGCTGGCTACACCTTC
TRBJ1-6	TRBV6-1	.	.	CASSEPDSPLHF	TGTGCCAGCAGTGAACCGGATTCACCCCTCCACTTT
TRBJ2-5	TRBV5-1	.	.	CARPTSEETQYF	TGCGCCAGACCCACTTCGGAGGAGACCCAGTACTTC
TRBJ1-2	TRBV13	.	.	CASSPGRSTNYGYTF	TGTGCCAGCAGCCCCGGGAGGTCGACTAACTATGGCTACACCTTC
TRBJ2-1	TRBV7-9	.	.	CASSPYINYGQFF	TGTGCCAGCAGCCCTTACATAAATTATGGGCAGTTCTTC
TRBJ2-1	TRBV5-4	TRBD2	.	CASSLPLAGGFMGNEQFF	TGTGCCAGCAGCTTGCCGCTAGCGGGAGGGTTTATGGGGAATGAGCAGTTCTTC
TRBJ2-1	TRBV2	.	.	CASRSGGLSEQFF	TGTGCCAGCAGGTCGGGGGGCCTGTCTGAGCAGTTCTTC
TRBJ2-1	TRBV2	.	few	CASMGGTEPMQFF	TGTGCCAGCATGGGCGGGACTGAGCCCATGCAGTTCTTC
TRBJ2-2	TRBV4-2	.	.	CASSQDGGRHTGELFF	TGTGCCAGCAGCCAAGATGGCGGGCGTCACACCGGGGAGCTGTTTTTT
TRBJ1-1	TRBV9	.	.	CASSVGGEDTEAFF	TGTGCCAGCAGCGTAGGGGGAGAGGACACTGAAGCTTTCTTT
TRBJ2-1	TRBV30	TRBD2	.	CAWSSSGSLGYNEQFF	TGTGCCTGGAGTTCTAGCGGGAGTCTAGGGTACAATGAGCAGTTCTTC
TRBJ1-1	TRBV19	TRBD1	few	CASSPTQGASTEAFF	TGTGCCAGTAGTCCTACCCAGGGGGCGTCGACTGAAGCTTTCTTT
TRBJ1-1	TRBV19	.	few	CASSFSSNTEAFF	TGTGCCAGTAGTTTTAGTTCGAACACTGAAGCTTTCTTT
TRBJ1-2	TRBV7-9	.	.	CASSLDSSHGYTF	TGTGCCAGCAGCTTAGACAGCTCTCATGGCTACACCTTC
TRBJ1-2	TRBV27	.	.	CASSGDTGIGGYTF	TGTGCCAGCAGTGGCGATACAGGGATAGGAGGCTACACCTTC
TRBJ2-6	TRBV14	.	.	CASSRRPTRGANVLTF	TGTGCCAGCAGCCGCAGGCCAACGAGAGGGGCCAACGTCCTGACTTTC
TRBJ1-5	TRBV30	.	.	CAWTPGRGARDGNQPQHF	TGTGCCTGGACTCCCGGTCGGGGGGCCCGAGATGGCAATCAGCCCCAGCATTTT